This T cell receptor beta chain was recorded in a study of blood T cell repertoires in COVID-19. At the level of the study: Sources were T cells, B-cell-depleted T cells, or PBMCs; the material itself was cDNA or gDNA.

There are 15 residues in the CDR3. With V trimmed by 5 bases and J by 5 bases, 2 bases remained unmatched. CDR1 and CDR2 from the germline V gene are SGHTA and FQGTGA. How the authors handled the data: Reference gene primer amplification gave nucleated cell count estimates. Data came from immunoSEQ multiplex PCR; TCRdb stores just in-frame clones and leaves some out. The DNA was the basis for D and trimming; V, J and clone size are from that table. The top ten hold around 20% of the sample, which has about 130,000 clones, around 85% seen once. Material: peripheral blood. V usage is TRBV7-3 and J usage is TRBJ2-2; 13 bases align to TRBD2. This TCR derives from a woman aged 45 to 65 who had recovered from COVID-19. CDR3 nucleotides: TGTGCCAGCAGCACGGGACTAGCGGGAACCGGGGAGCTGTTTTTT. Translated, it gives CASSTGLAGTGELFF.